The present entry profiles one T cell receptor (beta chain) with its context. At one end the junction does not follow the germline gene, possibly because of a read error. This sample is drawn from a study of T cell repertoires in cytomegalovirus infection. TCRdb re-called the reads with MiXCR, one entry per CDR3 protein. The data show about 740,000 distinct CDR3 sequences, with 35% seen just once and roughly 2.8% held by the top ten. The CDR3 covers 11 residues. The sequence was obtained from a human donor in good health (CMV status not recorded). Some clones in this sample may be carry-over from other donors' samples. Source material: PBMCs. This chain connects TRBV12-3 or TRBV12-4 to TRBJ1-2, with no clear D. CDR3 bases: TGTGCCAGCAGGACAAACTATTGCTACACCTTC. Translating gives CASRTNYCYTF.